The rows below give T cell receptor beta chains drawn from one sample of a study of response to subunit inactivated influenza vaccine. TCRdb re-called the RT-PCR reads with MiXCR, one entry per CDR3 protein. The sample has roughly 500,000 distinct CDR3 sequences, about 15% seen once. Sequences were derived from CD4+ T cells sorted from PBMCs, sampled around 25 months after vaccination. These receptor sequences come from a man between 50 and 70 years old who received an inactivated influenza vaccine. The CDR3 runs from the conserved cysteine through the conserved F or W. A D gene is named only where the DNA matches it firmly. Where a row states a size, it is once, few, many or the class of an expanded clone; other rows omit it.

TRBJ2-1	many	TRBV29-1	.	CSVVFDRPHEQFF	TGCAGCGTTGTCTTTGACCGACCCCATGAGCAGTTCTTC
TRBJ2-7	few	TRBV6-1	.	CASSNDGEQYF	TGTGCCAGCAGTAACGATGGTGAGCAGTACTTC
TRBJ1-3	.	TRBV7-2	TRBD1	CATKRDSARNTIYF	TGTGCCACTAAACGGGACAGCGCTCGAAACACCATATATTTT
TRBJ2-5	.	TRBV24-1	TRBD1	CATSDHGQGETQYF	TGTGCCACCAGTGACCACGGACAGGGAGAGACCCAGTACTTC
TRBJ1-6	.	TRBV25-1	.	CASSGPTGTYSPLHF	TGTGCCAGCAGCGGACCTACAGGCACTTATTCACCCCTCCACTTT
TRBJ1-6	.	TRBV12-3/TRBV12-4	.	CASSASVTGNSPLHF	TGTGCCAGCAGCGCGTCGGTGACAGGAAACTCACCCCTCCACTTT
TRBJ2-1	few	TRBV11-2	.	CASSLVPTSEQFF	TGTGCCAGCAGCTTAGTCCCTACTTCGGAGCAGTTCTTC
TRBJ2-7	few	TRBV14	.	CASSQTRGMSYEQYF	TGTGCCAGCAGCCAGACCAGGGGAATGTCCTACGAGCAGTACTTC
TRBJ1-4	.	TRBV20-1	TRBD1	CSAGQGAREKLFF	TGCAGTGCCGGACAGGGGGCGCGTGAAAAACTGTTTTTT
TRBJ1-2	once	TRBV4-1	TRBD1	CASSHHDRGVTYGYTF	TGCGCCAGCAGCCATCACGACAGGGGGGTTACCTATGGCTACACCTTC
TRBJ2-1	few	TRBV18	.	CASSRQQEQFF	TGTGCCAGCTCACGTCAACAGGAGCAGTTCTTC
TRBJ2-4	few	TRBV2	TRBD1	CASSAGQVKNIQYF	TGTGCCAGCAGCGCGGGACAGGTTAAAAACATTCAGTACTTC
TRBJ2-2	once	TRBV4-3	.	CASSQAEYTGELFF	TGCGCCAGCAGCCAAGCGGAATACACCGGGGAGCTGTTTTTT
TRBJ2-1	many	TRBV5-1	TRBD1	CASSSTGGPYNEQFF	TGCGCCAGCAGCTCGACAGGGGGCCCCTACAATGAGCAGTTCTTC
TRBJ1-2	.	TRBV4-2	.	CASSQEARDGYGYTF	TGTGCCAGCAGCCAAGAGGCAAGGGATGGCTATGGCTACACCTTC
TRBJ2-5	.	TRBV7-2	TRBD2	CASSSMGLAAPETQYF	TGTGCCAGCAGCTCAATGGGACTAGCGGCCCCAGAGACCCAGTACTTC
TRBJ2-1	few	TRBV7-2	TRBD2	CASSSGLAGVEQFF	TGTGCCAGCAGCTCGGGACTAGCGGGGGTTGAGCAGTTCTTC
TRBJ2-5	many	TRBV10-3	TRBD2	CAISESSSGGQETQYF	TGTGCCATCAGTGAGTCTTCTAGCGGGGGACAAGAGACCCAGTACTTC
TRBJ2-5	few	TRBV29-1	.	CSAGRHQETQYF	TGCAGCGCTGGACGGCACCAAGAGACCCAGTACTTC
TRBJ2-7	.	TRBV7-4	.	CASSLDDRGHEQYF	TGTGCCAGCAGCTTAGATGATCGGGGCCACGAGCAGTACTTC
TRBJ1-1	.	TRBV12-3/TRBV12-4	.	CASTLGHLNTEAFF	TGTGCCAGCACTCTGGGACACCTGAACACTGAAGCTTTCTTT
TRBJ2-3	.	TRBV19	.	CASSMWASNTDTQYF	TGTGCCAGTAGTATGTGGGCCTCCAACACAGATACGCAGTATTTT
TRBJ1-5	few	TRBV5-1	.	CASSPGTQNQPQHF	TGCGCCAGCAGCCCAGGGACACAAAATCAGCCCCAGCATTTT
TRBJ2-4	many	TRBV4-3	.	CASSQVHSGTSNIQYF	TGCGCCAGCAGCCAAGTCCATTCCGGGACCAGTAACATTCAGTACTTC
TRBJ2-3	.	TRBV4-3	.	CVSSQDRVRGGVSGTQYF	TGCGTCAGCAGCCAAGATCGTGTAAGGGGGGGCGTTTCTGGTACGCAGTATTTT
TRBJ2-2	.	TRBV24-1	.	CATSARGGNTGELFF	TGTGCCACCAGTGCTAGGGGGGGGAACACCGGGGAGCTGTTTTTT
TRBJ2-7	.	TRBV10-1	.	CASSEQGDYEQYF	TGCGCCAGCAGTGAGCAGGGCGACTACGAGCAGTACTTC
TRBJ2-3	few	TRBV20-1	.	CSANRVADTQYF	TGCAGTGCTAACAGGGTAGCAGATACGCAGTATTTT
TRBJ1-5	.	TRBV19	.	CASSILGGPSPQHF	TGTGCCAGTAGTATTTTGGGTGGCCCCTCGCCCCAGCATTTT
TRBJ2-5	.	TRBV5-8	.	CASSIGQQKETQYF	TGTGCCAGCAGCATAGGACAGCAGAAAGAGACCCAGTACTTC
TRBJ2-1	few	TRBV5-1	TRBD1	CASSPGQPRVNEQFF	TGCGCCAGCAGCCCGGGACAGCCAAGGGTCAATGAGCAGTTCTTC
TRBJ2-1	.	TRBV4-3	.	CASSQGVRGYNEQFF	TGCGCCAGCAGCCAAGGTGTGAGGGGCTACAATGAGCAGTTCTTC
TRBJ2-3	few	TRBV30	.	CAWSVHGRMGDTQYF	TGTGCCTGGAGTGTACATGGCAGAATGGGAGATACGCAGTATTTT
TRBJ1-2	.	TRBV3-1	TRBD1	CASSQADRVGGYTF	TGTGCCAGCAGCCAAGCCGACAGGGTGGGTGGCTACACCTTC
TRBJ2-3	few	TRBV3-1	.	CASSQGTTADTQYF	TGTGCCAGCAGCCAAGGTACTACGGCAGATACGCAGTATTTT
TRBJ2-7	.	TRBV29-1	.	CSVADSYEQYF	TGCAGCGTTGCCGACTCCTACGAGCAGTACTTC
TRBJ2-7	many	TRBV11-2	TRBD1	CASSFTSFATGAEQYF	TGTGCCAGCAGCTTTACGTCCTTCGCTACAGGGGCCGAGCAGTACTTC
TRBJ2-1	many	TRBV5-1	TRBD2	CASSFAPLAGDYNEQFF	TGCGCCAGCAGCTTTGCCCCTTTAGCGGGAGACTACAATGAGCAGTTCTTC
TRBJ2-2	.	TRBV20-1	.	CSAREGGGELFF	TGCAGTGCTAGAGAGGGGGGAGGGGAGCTGTTTTTT
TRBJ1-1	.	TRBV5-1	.	CASSPQGLNTEAFF	TGCGCCAGCAGCCCACAGGGATTGAACACTGAAGCTTTCTTT
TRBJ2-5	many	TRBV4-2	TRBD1	CASSPLGQGETQYF	TGTGCCAGCAGCCCCCTAGGACAGGGCGAGACCCAGTACTTC
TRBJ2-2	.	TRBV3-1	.	CASSQGALDTGELFF	TGTGCCAGCAGCCAGGGGGCATTGGACACCGGGGAGCTGTTTTTT
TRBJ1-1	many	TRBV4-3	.	CASSQDLNTEAFF	TGTGCCAGCAGCCAAGATTTGAACACTGAAGCTTTCTTT